This is a list of T cell receptor beta chains from one sample in a study of cytomegalovirus exposure and HLA in healthy donors. TCRdb's table, derived via immunoSEQ multiplex PCR, lists solely in-frame clones and lacks some. The sample lists approximately 140,000 clones, 55% to 70% seen once, with 6% to 8.5% in the top ten. The specimen sequenced was PBMCs. These receptors were taken from a woman aged 60 to 75 in good health and CMV-seropositive. Both conserved end residues are part of each CDR3. Each record gives: V gene, D gene, clone size, J gene, CDR3 protein, CDR3 DNA. The D gene is left open where the match is weak. Some rows have no size entry. The others give once, few or many, or a class for an expanded clone.

>TRBV9|TRBD2|.|TRBJ2-3
CASTLAGVVTDTQYF
TGTGCCAGCACCTTAGCGGGAGTAGTCACAGATACGCAGTATTTT
>TRBV11-2|TRBD1|few|TRBJ2-5
CASSTHGTDQETQYF
TGTGCCAGCAGCACTCACGGGACAGACCAAGAGACCCAGTACTTC
>TRBV13|.|.|TRBJ1-1
CASSRFQQGQGTEAFF
TGTGCCAGCAGCAGGTTCCAGCAGGGGCAGGGCACTGAAGCTTTCTTT
>TRBV5-1|.|.|TRBJ2-5
CASSLARDYQETQYF
TGCGCCAGCAGCTTGGCCCGGGACTACCAAGAGACCCAGTACTTC
>TRBV28|TRBD1|once|TRBJ2-5
CASRPGGAETQYF
TGTGCCAGCAGGCCAGGGGGCGCGGAGACCCAGTACTTC
>TRBV7-2|TRBD1|.|TRBJ1-1
CASSFRQGRETEAFF
TGTGCCAGCAGCTTCAGACAGGGTCGGGAGACTGAAGCTTTCTTT
>TRBV6-1|.|few|TRBJ2-7
CASSEELGSFDYEQYF
TGTGCCAGCAGTGAGGAGTTAGGGAGTTTCGACTACGAGCAGTACTTC
>TRBV13|.|few|TRBJ1-1
CASSLGPETPTEAFF
TGTGCCAGCAGCTTAGGCCCGGAGACTCCCACTGAAGCTTTCTTT
>TRBV15|TRBD2|once|TRBJ2-1
CATSRDAAGWRYNEQFF
TGTGCCACCAGCAGAGATGCAGCGGGATGGAGGTACAATGAGCAGTTCTTC
>TRBV7-2|.|.|TRBJ1-4
CASSYRVGEKLFF
TGTGCCAGCAGCTACAGGGTTGGAGAAAAACTGTTTTTT
>TRBV29-1|TRBD2|.|TRBJ2-3
CSVGLAGTDTQYF
TGCAGCGTCGGACTAGCGGGGACAGATACGCAGTATTTT
>TRBV7-2|.|.|TRBJ2-2
CASSVELTAYTGELFF
TGTGCCAGCAGCGTAGAGCTGACAGCCTACACCGGGGAGCTGTTTTTT
>TRBV5-1|TRBD1|.|TRBJ2-7
CASRGTGAYEQYF
TGCGCCAGCAGAGGGACAGGAGCCTACGAGCAGTACTTC
>TRBV11-1|.|.|TRBJ2-7
CASSLGGPTSYEQYF
TGTGCCAGCAGCTTGGGCGGGCCAACCTCCTACGAGCAGTACTTC
>TRBV5-1|.|.|TRBJ1-2
CASSLESVNYGYTF
TGCGCCAGCAGCTTGGAGTCAGTCAACTATGGCTACACCTTC
>TRBV27|.|.|TRBJ2-7
CASRPRSGAHEQYF
TGTGCCAGCAGACCTCGGTCAGGGGCCCACGAGCAGTACTTC
>TRBV20-1|.|.|TRBJ2-7
CSAIWGGEQYF
TGCAGTGCCATCTGGGGCGGTGAGCAGTACTTC
>TRBV6-5|TRBD1|.|TRBJ1-1
CASSSYPGTGNTEAFF
TGTGCCAGCAGTTCCTACCCTGGGACAGGGAACACTGAAGCTTTCTTT
>TRBV5-8|.|.|TRBJ1-1
CASSLTANTEAFF
TGTGCCAGCAGTCTAACAGCGAACACTGAAGCTTTCTTT
>TRBV18|TRBD2|.|TRBJ2-7
CASSESRGRYEQYF
TGTGCCAGCTCCGAATCTCGCGGGAGATACGAGCAGTACTTC
>TRBV5-1|.|.|TRBJ2-7
CASSFDSYEQYF
TGCGCCAGCAGCTTTGACAGCTACGAGCAGTACTTC
>TRBV7-2|.|.|TRBJ2-3
CASSFSGATDTQYF
TGTGCCAGCAGCTTTAGCGGAGCCACAGATACGCAGTATTTT